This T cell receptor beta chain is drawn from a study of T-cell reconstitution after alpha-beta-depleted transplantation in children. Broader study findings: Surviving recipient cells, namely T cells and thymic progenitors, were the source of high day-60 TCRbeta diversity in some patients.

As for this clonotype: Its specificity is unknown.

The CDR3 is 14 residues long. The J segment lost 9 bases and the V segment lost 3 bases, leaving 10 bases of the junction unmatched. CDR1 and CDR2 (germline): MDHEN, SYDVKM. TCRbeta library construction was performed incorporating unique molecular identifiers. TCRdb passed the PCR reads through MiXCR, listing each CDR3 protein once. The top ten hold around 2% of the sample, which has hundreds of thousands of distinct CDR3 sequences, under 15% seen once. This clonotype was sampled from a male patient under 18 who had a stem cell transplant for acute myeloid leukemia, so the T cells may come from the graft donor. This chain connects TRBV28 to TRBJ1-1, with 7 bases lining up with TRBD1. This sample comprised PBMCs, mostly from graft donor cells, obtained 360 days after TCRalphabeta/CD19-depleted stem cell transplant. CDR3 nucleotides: TGTGCCAGCAGTTTTTCCCGGCAGGGGGGGAAAGCTTTCTTT. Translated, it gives CASSFSRQGGKAFF. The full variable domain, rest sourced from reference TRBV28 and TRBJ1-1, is DVKVTQSSRYLVKRTGEKVFLECVQDMDHENMFWYRQDPGLGLRLIYFSYDVKMKEKGDIPEGYSVSREKKERFSLILESASTNQTSMYLCASSFSRQGGKAFFGQGTRLTVV.